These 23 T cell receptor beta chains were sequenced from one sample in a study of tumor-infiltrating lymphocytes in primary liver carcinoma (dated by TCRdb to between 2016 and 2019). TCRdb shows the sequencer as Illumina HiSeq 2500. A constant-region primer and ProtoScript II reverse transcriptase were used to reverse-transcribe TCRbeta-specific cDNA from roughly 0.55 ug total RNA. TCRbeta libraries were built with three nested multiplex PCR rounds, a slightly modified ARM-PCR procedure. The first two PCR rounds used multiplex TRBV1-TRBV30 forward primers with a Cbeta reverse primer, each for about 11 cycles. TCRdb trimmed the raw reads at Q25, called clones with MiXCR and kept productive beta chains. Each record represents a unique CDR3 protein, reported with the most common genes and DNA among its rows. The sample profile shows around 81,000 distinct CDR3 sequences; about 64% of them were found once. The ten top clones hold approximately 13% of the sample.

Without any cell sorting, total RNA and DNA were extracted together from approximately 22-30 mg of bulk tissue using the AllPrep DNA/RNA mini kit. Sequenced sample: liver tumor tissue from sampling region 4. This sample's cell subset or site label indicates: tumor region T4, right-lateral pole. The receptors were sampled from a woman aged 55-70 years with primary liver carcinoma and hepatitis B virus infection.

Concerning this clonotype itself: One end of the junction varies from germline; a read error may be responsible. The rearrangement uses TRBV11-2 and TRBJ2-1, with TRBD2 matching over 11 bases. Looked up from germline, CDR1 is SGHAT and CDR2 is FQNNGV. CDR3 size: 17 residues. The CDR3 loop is CAGSLGLVAGGPSEQLF. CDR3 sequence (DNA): TGTGCCGGCAGCTTAGGTCTGGTAGCGGGAGGGCCGAGTGAGCAGCTCTTC.

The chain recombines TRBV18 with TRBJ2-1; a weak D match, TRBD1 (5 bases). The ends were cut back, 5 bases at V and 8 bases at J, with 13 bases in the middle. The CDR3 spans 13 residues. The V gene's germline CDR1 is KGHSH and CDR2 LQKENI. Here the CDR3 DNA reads TGTGCCAGCTCAAGGAACCAGGGCGATGAGCAGTTCTTC. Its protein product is CASSRNQGDEQFF.

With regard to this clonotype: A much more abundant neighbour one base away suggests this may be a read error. CDR3 region: CASSSGLVVYNEQFF. The CDR3, as DNA: TGTGCCAGCAGTTCCGGACTAGTGGTTTACAATGAGCAGTTCTTC. The rearrangement uses TRBV7-3 and TRBJ2-1; TRBD2 aligns across 7 bases. Germline loops: CDR1 SGHTA, CDR2 FQGTGA. The CDR3 covers 15 residues. The V and J ends lost 6 bases and 4 bases, in that order; junction bases with no gene match: 9.

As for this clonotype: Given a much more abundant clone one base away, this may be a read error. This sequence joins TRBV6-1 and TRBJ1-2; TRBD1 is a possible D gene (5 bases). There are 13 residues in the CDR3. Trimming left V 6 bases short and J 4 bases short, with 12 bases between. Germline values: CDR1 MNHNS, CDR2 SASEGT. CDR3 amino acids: CASSETRGYGYTF. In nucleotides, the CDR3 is TGTGCCAGCAGCGAGACTAGGGGCTATGGCTACACCTTC.

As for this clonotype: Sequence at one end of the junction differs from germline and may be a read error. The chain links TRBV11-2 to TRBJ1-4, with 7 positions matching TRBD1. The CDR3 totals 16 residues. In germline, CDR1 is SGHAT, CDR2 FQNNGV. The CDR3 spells CASGPGQPSGGERLFF. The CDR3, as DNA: TGTGCCAGCGGCCCGGGACAGCCCTCCGGGGGTGAAAGACTGTTTTTT.

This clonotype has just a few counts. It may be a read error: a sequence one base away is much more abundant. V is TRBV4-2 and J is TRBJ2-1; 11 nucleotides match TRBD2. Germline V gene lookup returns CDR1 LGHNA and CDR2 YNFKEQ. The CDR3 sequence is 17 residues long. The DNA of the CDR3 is TGTGTCAGCAGCCTGTTAGCGGGAGGGAGCTCCTACAATGAGCAGTTCTTC. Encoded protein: CVSSLLAGGSSYNEQFF.

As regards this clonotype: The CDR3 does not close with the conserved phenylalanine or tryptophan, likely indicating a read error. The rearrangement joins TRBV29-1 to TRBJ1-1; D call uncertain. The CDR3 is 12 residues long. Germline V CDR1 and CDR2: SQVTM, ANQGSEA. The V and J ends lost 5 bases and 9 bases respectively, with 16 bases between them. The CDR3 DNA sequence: TGCAGCGTTTCCTCGGAGAATGAACAAGCTTTCCTT. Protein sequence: CSVSSENEQAFL.

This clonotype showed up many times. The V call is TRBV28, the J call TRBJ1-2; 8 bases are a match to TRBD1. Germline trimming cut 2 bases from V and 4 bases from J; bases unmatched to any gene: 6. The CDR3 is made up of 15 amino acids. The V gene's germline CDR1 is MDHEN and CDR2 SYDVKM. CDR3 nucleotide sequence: TGTGCCAGCAGTTTAAGGACAGGGCAGAGCTATGGCTACACCTTC. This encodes CASSLRTGQSYGYTF.

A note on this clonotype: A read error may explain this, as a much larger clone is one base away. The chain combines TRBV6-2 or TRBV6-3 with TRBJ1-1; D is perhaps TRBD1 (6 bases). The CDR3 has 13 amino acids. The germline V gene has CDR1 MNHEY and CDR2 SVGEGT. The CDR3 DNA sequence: TGTGTCAGCATAGGACAGCAGAACACTGAAGCTTTCTTT. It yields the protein CVSIGQQNTEAFF.

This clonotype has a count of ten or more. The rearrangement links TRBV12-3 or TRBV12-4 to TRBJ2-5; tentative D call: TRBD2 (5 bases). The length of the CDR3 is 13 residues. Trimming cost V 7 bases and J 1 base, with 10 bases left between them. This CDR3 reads CASTRRGQETQYF. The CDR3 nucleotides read TGTGCCAGCACCCGACGGGGCCAAGAGACCCAGTACTTC.

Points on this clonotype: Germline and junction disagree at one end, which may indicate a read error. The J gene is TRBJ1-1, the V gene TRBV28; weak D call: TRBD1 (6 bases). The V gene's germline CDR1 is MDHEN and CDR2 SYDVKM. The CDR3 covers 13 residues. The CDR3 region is CVSSLGDKSEAIF. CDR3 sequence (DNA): TGTGTCAGTAGTTTGGGGGACAAATCTGAAGCTATCTTT.

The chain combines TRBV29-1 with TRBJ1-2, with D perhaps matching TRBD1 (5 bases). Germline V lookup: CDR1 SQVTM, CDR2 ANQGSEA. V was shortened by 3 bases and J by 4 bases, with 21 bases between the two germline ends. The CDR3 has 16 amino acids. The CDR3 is CSVDPRTGLISYGYTF. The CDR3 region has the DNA TGCAGCGTTGACCCGCGAACAGGACTTATCTCCTATGGCTACACCTTC.

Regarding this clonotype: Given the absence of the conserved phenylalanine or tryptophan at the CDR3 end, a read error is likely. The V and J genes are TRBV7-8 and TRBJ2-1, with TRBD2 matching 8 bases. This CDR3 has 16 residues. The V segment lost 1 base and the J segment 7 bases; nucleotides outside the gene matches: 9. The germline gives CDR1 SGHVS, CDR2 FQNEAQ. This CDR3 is CASSLVGTSGSNEQFS. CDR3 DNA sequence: TGTGCCAGCAGCTTAGTTGGGACTAGTGGGAGTAATGAGCAGTTCTCC.

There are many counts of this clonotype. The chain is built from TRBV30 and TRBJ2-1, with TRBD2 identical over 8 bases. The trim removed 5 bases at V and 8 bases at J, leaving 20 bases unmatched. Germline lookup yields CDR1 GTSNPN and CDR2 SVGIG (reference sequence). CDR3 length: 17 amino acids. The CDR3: CAWLTGLDRWGGDEQFF. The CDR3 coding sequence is TGTGCCTGGTTAACGGGACTAGACCGGTGGGGAGGGGATGAGCAGTTCTTC.

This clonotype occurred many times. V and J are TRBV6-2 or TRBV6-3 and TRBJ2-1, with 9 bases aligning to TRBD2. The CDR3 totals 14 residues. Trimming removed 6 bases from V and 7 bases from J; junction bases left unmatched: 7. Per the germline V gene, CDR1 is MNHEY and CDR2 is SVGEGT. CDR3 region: CASRSGTSRNEQFF. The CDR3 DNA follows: TGTGCCAGCAGATCCGGGACTAGCAGGAATGAGCAGTTCTTC.

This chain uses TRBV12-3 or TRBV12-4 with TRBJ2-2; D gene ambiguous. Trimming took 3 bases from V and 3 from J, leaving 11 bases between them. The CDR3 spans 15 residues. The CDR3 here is CASSLDQMYTGELFF. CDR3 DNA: TGTGCCAGCAGTTTGGATCAGATGTACACCGGGGAGCTGTTTTTT.

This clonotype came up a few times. CDR3 sequence reads: CASRPGQGRLGYEQYF. The CDR3 nucleotides read TGTGCCAGCAGACCGGGACAGGGACGGTTGGGCTACGAGCAGTACTTC. The rearrangement joins TRBV28 to TRBJ2-7; 9 bases are shared with TRBD1. CDR3 length: 16 amino acids. The trim removed 6 bases at V and 3 bases at J, leaving 12 bases unmatched. CDR1 and CDR2 (germline): MDHEN, SYDVKM.

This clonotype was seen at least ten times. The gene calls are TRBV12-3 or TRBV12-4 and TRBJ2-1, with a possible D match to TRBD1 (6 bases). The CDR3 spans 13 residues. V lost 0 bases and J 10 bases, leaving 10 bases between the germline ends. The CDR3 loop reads CASSLASDREQFF. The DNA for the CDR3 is TGTGCCAGCAGTTTAGCGAGTGACAGGGAGCAGTTCTTC.

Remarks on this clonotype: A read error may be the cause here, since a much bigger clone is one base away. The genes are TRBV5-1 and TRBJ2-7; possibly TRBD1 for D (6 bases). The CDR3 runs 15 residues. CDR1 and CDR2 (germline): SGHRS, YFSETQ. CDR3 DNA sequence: TGCGCCAGCACCTTGGTGGCAGGGGACACCTACGAGCAGTACTTC. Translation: CASTLVAGDTYEQYF.

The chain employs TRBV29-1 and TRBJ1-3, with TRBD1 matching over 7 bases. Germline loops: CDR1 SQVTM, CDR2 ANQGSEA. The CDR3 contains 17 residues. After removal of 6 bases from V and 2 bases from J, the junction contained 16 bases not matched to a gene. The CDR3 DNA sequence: TGCAGCGTCGGGGGCCATTCGACTCAGGGGGCTGGAAACACCATATATTTT. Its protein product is CSVGGHSTQGAGNTIYF.

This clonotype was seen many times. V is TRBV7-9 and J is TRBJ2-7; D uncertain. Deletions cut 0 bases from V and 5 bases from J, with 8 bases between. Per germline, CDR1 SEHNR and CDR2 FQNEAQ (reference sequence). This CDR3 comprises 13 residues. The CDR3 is CASSLASHHEQYF. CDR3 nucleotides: TGTGCCAGCAGCTTAGCGAGCCACCACGAGCAGTACTTC.

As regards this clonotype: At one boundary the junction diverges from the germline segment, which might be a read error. The CDR3 DNA is TGTGCCAGCAGTTTAGAACAGTTTAACACTGAAACTTTCTTT. Residues: CASSLEQFNTETFF. The genes are TRBV28 and TRBJ1-1; no firm D call. In germline, CDR1 is MDHEN, CDR2 SYDVKM. The CDR3 is 14 amino acids.

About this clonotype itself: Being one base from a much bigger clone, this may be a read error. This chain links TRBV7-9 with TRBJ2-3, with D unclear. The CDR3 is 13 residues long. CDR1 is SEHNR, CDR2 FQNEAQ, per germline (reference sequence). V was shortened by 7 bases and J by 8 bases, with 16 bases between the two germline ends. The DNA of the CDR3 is TGTGCCAGCAACTTTGGCTCCCCCGGTACGCAGTATTTT. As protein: CASNFGSPGTQYF.